These 17 T cell receptor beta chains came from one sample sequenced in a study of T cells in localized non-small cell lung cancer. The table came from immunoSEQ multiplex PCR; TCRdb's copy has only in-frame clones and leaves some out. The data hold some 40,000 clones, with approximately 90% observed a single time. The sample here was peripheral blood, taken before any cancer treatment. All receptors come from a female donor over 55 with stage I lung adenocarcinoma.

The V call is TRBV15, the J call TRBJ1-2; D is uncertain. V shed 0 bases and J shed 6 bases, with 11 bases lying between them. The CDR3 spans 14 residues. Germline values: CDR1 LNHNV, CDR2 YYDKDF (reference sequence). The DNA of the CDR3 is TGTGCCACCAGCAGAGATCTCACAGAGAATGGCTACACCTTC. Its translation: CATSRDLTENGYTF.

The chain joins TRBV5-8 to TRBJ1-5; D unresolved. Germline lookup yields CDR1 SGHTS and CDR2 YDEGEE. V was trimmed by 7 bases and J by 11 bases, leaving 10 bases between them. The length of the CDR3 is 10 residues. The CDR3 loop is CASSDWAQHF. CDR3 bases: TGTGCCAGCTCCGACTGGGCCCAGCATTTT.

The V call is TRBV5-1, the J call TRBJ1-2; D remains ambiguous. The CDR3 is 13 amino acids. CDR1 and CDR2 (germline): SGHRS, YFSETQ. Trimming stripped 0 bases from V and 8 bases from J, with 11 bases between. The CDR3 region is CASSLAGLGGYTF. CDR3 DNA sequence: TGCGCCAGCAGCTTGGCAGGTCTCGGGGGCTACACCTTC.

The V call is TRBV11-1, the J call TRBJ1-1, with D possibly matching TRBD1 (5 bases). CDR1 SGHAT and CDR2 FQDESV come from the germline V gene (reference sequence). The CDR3 runs to 15 residues. The germline V and J ends were trimmed by 7 bases and 8 bases, with 23 bases remaining between them. CDR3 DNA: TGTGCCAGCAACAACCTCAATAAGGGGCGTAGGGAAGCTTTCTTT. Its protein is CASNNLNKGRREAFF.

The chain links TRBV5-5 to TRBJ2-7; D ambiguous. Looked up from germline, CDR1 is SGHKS and CDR2 is YYEKEE (reference sequence). The CDR3 totals 16 residues. Trimming removed 4 bases from V and 2 bases from J, with 19 bases in between. CDR3 sequence reads: CASSPTWARKTYEQYF. In nucleotides, the CDR3 is TGTGCCAGCAGCCCCACCTGGGCGCGGAAGACCTACGAGCAGTACTTC.

This chain connects TRBV11-2 to TRBJ1-1; D possibly corresponds to TRBD1 (5 bases). Trimming removed 4 bases at V and 2 bases at J, with 11 bases between. The CDR3 totals 14 residues. Germline V gene sequence: CDR1 SGHAT, CDR2 FQNNGV. The CDR3: CASSWADSNTEAFF. The CDR3 DNA follows: TGTGCCAGCAGCTGGGCCGACAGTAACACTGAAGCTTTCTTT.

This clone came up once. The chain joins TRBV6-5 to TRBJ2-3, with a weak D call TRBD2 (6 bases). The CDR3 runs 16 residues. CDR1 MNHEY and CDR2 SVGAGI come from the germline V gene. The V and J ends lost 2 bases and 2 bases respectively, with 14 bases between them. CDR3 region: CASSYGTSSLTDTQYF. In DNA, the CDR3 is TGTGCCAGCAGTTACGGGACTTCCTCCCTCACAGATACGCAGTATTTT.

CDR3 region: CASGLGGGTGELFF. The CDR3 region has the DNA TGTGCTAGTGGTTTAGGCGGGGGCACCGGGGAGCTGTTTTTT. V is TRBV12-5 and J is TRBJ2-2; 7 nucleotides agree with TRBD2. The V segment lost 3 bases and the J segment 4 bases; nucleotides outside the gene matches: 2. CDR1 is LGHNT and CDR2 is FRNRAP in the germline V gene. CDR3 length equals 14 residues.

This chain links TRBV18 with TRBJ2-1, with 12 bases that match TRBD2. The germline gives CDR1 KGHSH, CDR2 LQKENI. The V and J ends lost 1 base and 0 bases, in that order; junction bases with no gene match: 19. CDR3 size: 23 residues. The CDR3 nucleotides are TGTGCCAGCTCACCACGGGCGTTAATCCCCGGGACTAGCGGGCCGAGCTCCTACAATGAGCAGTTCTTC. It yields the protein CASSPRALIPGTSGPSSYNEQFF.

This sequence joins TRBV5-1 and TRBJ1-1; perhaps TRBD1 as D (6 bases). The CDR3 consists of 13 residues. Germline V gene sequence: CDR1 SGHRS, CDR2 YFSETQ. Trimming shortened V by 2 bases and J by 3 bases, and 8 bases separated the two germline ends. CDR3 residues: CASSFAGDTEAFF. The CDR3 bases are TGCGCCAGCAGCTTTGCAGGGGACACTGAAGCTTTCTTT.

The rearrangement uses TRBV6-9 and TRBJ2-7; 10 nucleotides agree with TRBD1. Germline-derived CDR1 and CDR2 are MNHGY and SVAAGI. V trimming: 6 bases; J trimming: 5 bases; junction bases outside the gene matches: 7. The CDR3 sequence is 14 residues long. CDR3 protein: CASRGTGVSDEQYF. For the CDR3, the DNA is TGTGCCAGCAGGGGGACAGGGGTTAGCGACGAGCAGTACTTC.

This chain uses TRBV11-2 with TRBJ1-5, with a tentative D call TRBD1 (5 bases). V lost 0 bases, J lost 4 bases, and 7 bases lay in between. This CDR3 region has 14 residues. CDR1 is SGHAT, CDR2 FQNNGV, per germline. CDR3 protein: CASSLDRVNQPQHF. The CDR3 DNA is TGTGCCAGCAGCTTAGACAGGGTTAATCAGCCCCAGCATTTT.

V is TRBV5-6 and J is TRBJ1-1; TRBD1 matches at 9 bases. The ends lost 4 bases at V and 5 bases at J; junction bases unmatched: 9. CDR1 and CDR2 (germline): SGHDT, YYEEEE. CDR3 size: 15 residues. The CDR3 here is CASSATWTGETEAFF. As DNA, the CDR3 is TGTGCCAGCAGCGCGACCTGGACAGGGGAGACTGAAGCTTTCTTT.

In DNA, the CDR3 is TGCGCCAGCATCCGACGGATGGGAGGGTATAGCAATCAGCCCCAGCATTTT. It translates to CASIRRMGGYSNQPQHF. V is TRBV10-1 and J is TRBJ1-5; D remains ambiguous. Trimming stripped 7 bases from V and 0 bases from J, with 19 bases between. The germline CDR1 and CDR2 sequences are WNHNN and SYGVQD (reference sequence). The CDR3 is 17 amino acids.

V and J are TRBV18 and TRBJ1-5, with TRBD1 matching 8 bases. The V segment lost 6 bases and the J segment 5 bases; nucleotides outside the gene matches: 6. Germline V CDR1 and CDR2: KGHSH, LQKENI. The CDR3 runs 14 residues. CDR3 protein: CASSAGQGDQPQHF. The CDR3 nucleotides are TGTGCCAGCTCTGCCGGACAGGGCGATCAGCCCCAGCATTTT.

This chain uses TRBV25-1 with TRBJ2-1, with 9 nucleotides matching TRBD2. The J segment lost 9 bases and the V segment lost 0 bases, leaving 12 bases of the junction unmatched. The CDR3 extends over 17 amino acids. Germline V CDR1 and CDR2: MGHDK, SYGVNS. As DNA, the CDR3 is TGTGCCAGCAGTGAATATAAGGTAGCGGGGGCGGAGACTGAGCAGTTCTTC. The encoded protein is CASSEYKVAGAETEQFF.

J is TRBJ2-3 and V is TRBV7-2; D is ambiguous. There are 14 residues in the CDR3. Germline lookup yields CDR1 SGHTA and CDR2 FQGNSA. Trimming took 3 bases from V and 3 from J, leaving 10 bases between them. CDR3 residues: CASSFDSGTDTQYF. The CDR3 nucleotides are TGTGCCAGCAGCTTCGACTCTGGGACAGATACGCAGTATTTT.